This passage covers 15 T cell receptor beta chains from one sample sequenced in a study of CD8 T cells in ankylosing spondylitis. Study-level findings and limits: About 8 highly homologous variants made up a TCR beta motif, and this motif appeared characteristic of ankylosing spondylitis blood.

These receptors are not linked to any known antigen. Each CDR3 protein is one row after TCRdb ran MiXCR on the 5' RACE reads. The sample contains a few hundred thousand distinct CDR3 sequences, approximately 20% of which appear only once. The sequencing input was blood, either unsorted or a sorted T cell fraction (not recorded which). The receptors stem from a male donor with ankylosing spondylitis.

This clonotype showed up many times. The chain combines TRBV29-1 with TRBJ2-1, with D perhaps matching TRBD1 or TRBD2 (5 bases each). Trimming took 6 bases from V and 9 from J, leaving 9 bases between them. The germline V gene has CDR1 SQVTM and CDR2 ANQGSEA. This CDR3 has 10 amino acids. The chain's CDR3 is CSVGTTEQFF. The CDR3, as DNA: TGCAGCGTCGGGACGACTGAGCAGTTCTTC.

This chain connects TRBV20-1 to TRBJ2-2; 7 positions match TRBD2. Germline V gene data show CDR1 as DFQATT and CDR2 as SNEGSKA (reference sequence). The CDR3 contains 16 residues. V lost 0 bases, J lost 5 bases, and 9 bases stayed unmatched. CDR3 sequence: CSARDGRGGGTGELFF. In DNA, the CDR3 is TGCAGTGCTAGAGATGGCCGCGGGGGAGGGACCGGGGAGCTGTTTTTT.

This chain's CDR3 is CASSPPGAPEQYF. The DNA of the CDR3 is TGTGCCAGCTCACCCCCGGGGGCCCCCGAGCAGTACTTC. V and J are TRBV18 and TRBJ2-7, with D possibly being TRBD1 or TRBD2 (6 bases each). V gave up 3 bases and J gave up 6 bases, with 12 bases separating them. Germline values: CDR1 KGHSH, CDR2 LQKENI. This CDR3 spans 13 amino acids.

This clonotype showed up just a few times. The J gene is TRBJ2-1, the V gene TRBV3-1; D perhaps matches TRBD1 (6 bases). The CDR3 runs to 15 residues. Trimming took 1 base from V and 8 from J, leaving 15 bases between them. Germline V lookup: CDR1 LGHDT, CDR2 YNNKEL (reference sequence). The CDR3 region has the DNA TGTGCCAGCAGCCAAGGGGTGACAGGTTTCGATGAGCAGTTCTTC. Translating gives CASSQGVTGFDEQFF.

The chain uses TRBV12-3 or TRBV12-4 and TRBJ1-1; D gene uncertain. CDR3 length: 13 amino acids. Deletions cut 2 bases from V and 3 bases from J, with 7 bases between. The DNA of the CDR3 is TGTGCCAGCAGTTTATCACTTCACACTGAAGCTTTCTTT. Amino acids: CASSLSLHTEAFF.

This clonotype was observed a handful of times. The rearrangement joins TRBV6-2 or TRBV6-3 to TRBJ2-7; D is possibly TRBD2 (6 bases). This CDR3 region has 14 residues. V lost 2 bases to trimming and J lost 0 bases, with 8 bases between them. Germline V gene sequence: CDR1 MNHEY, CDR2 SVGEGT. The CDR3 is CASSYGRDSYEQYF. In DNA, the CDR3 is TGTGCCAGCAGTTACGGGCGGGACTCCTACGAGCAGTACTTC.

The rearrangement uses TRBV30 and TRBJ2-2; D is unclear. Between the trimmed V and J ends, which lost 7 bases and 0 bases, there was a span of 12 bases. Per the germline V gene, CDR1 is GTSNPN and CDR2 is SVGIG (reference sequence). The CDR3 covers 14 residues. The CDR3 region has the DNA TGTGCCTCTCAGTTTCGCCCGAACACCGGGGAGCTGTTTTTT. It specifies CASQFRPNTGELFF.

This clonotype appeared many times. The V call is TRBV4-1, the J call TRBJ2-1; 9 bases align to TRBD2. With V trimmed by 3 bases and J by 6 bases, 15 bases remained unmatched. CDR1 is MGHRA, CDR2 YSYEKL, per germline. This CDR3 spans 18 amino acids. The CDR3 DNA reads TGCGCCAGCAGCCATAACTCCGGGGGGGCTAGCGGGACCAATGAGCAGTTCTTC. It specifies CASSHNSGGASGTNEQFF.

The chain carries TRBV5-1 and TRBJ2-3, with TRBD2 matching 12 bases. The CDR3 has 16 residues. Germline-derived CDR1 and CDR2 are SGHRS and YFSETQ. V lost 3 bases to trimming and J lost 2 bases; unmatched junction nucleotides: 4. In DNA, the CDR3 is TGCGCCAGCAGCTATGGACTAGCGGGAATCACAGATACGCAGTATTTT. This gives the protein CASSYGLAGITDTQYF.

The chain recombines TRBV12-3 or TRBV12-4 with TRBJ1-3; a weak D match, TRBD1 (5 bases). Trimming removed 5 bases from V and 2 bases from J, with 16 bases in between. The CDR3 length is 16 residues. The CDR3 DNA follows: TGTGCCAGCAGTCCCCGGACAACAGGAGCTGGAAACACCATATATTTT. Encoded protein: CASSPRTTGAGNTIYF.

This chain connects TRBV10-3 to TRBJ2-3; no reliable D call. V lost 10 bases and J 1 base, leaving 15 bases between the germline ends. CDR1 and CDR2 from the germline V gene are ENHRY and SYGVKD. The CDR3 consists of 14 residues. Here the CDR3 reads CATLRELGTDTQYF. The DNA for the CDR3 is TGTGCCACCCTGCGAGAGTTGGGCACAGATACGCAGTATTTT.

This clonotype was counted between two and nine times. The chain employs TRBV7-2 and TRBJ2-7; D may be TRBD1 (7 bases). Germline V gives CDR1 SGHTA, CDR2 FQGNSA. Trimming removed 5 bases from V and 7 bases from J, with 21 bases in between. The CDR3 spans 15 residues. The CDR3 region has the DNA TGTGCCAGCAGCGTTTCAGGGGGAGGTTTTGGGGAGCAGTACTTC. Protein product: CASSVSGGGFGEQYF.

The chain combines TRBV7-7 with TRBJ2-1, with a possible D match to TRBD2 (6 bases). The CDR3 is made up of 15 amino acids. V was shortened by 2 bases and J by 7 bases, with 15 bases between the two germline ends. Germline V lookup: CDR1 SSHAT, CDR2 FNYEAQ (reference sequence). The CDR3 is CASSLMATSGNEQFF. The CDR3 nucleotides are TGTGCCAGCAGCTTAATGGCGACGAGCGGGAATGAGCAGTTCTTC.

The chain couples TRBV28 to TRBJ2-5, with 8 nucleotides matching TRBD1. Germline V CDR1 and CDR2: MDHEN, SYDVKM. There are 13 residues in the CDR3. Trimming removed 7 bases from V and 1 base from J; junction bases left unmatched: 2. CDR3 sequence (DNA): TGTGCCAGCAAAACAGGGGGCCAAGAGACCCAGTACTTC. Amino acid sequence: CASKTGGQETQYF.

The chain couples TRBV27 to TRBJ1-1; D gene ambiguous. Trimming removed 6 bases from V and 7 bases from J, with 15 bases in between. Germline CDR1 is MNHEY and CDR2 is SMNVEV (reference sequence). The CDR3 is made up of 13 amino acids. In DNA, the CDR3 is TGTGCCAGCAGAGGCGGCGGTTTTGGTGAAGCTTTCTTT. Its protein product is CASRGGGFGEAFF.